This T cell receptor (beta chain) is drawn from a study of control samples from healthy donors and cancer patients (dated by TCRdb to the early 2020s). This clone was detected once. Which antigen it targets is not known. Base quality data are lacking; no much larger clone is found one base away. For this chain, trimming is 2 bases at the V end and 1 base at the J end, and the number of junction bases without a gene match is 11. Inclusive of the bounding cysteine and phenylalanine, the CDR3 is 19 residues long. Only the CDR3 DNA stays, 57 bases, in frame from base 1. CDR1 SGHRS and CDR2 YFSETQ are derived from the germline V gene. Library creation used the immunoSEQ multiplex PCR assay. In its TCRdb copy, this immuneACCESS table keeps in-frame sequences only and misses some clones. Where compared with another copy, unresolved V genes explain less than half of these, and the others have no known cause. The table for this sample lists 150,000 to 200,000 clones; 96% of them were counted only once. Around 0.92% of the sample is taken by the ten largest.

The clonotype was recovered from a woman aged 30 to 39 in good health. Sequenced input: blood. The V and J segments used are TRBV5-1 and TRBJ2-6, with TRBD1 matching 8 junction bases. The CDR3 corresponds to CASSFPGQVPGSGANVLTF. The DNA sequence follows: TGCGCCAGCAGCTTTCCGGGACAGGTGCCGGGGTCTGGGGCCAACGTCCTGACTTTC. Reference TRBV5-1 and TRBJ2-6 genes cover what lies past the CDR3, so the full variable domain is KAGVTQTPRYLIKTRGQQVTLSCSPISGHRSVSWYQQTPGQGLQFLFEYFSETQRNKGNFPGRFSGRQFSNSRSEMNVSTLELGDSALYLCASSFPGQVPGSGANVLTFGAGSRLTVL.